The entry below gives a single T cell receptor (beta chain) sequence along with its context. Antigen unknown. CDR3 length: 14 amino acids. Unmatched junction bases numbered 5, after V lost 3 bases and J lost 3 bases. Germline CDR1 and CDR2: SGDLS and YYNGEE. Assay used: immunoSEQ multiplex PCR; TCRdb lists only in-frame clones, some missing. The table has about 120,000 clones, approximately 93% seen once. The sample originates from a study of graft-versus-host responses after intestinal transplantation. Study summary: The transplants performed in recipients were multivisceral, liver-intestinal, or isolated intestinal. Induction using anti-thymocyte globulin, followed by tacrolimus and steroids for roughly 3 years, was given to all recipients. Study-level results: Where graft-donor T cell macrochimerism was present, patients had high graft-versus-host to host-versus-graft clonal ratios in allografts. Recipient marrow contained GvH clones, some of which appeared first in ileum or blood.

V and J are TRBV9 and TRBJ2-7; 8 bases are shared with TRBD1. The sequence came from a human donor who was the organ donor for an intestinal transplant. Sequenced here: unstimulated CD8+ T cells sorted from spleen or lymph node cells, sampled before transplant. CDR3 sequence: CASSAPTGGYEQYF. CDR3 DNA sequence: TGTGCCAGCAGCGCACCCACAGGGGGCTACGAGCAGTACTTC.